This TCR beta chain was observed in a study of blood T cell repertoires in COVID-19. About the research overall: The samples span acute and convalescent COVID-19 from the United States, Italy and Spain. PBMCs, B-cell-depleted T cells, or T cells provided the cDNA or gDNA that made up the material.

From germline, CDR1 is SEHNR and CDR2 FQNEAQ (reference sequence). Trimming took off 2 bases at V and 9 bases at J, with 8 bases between the two ends. The length of the CDR3 is 12 residues. Per the original data handling: The assay estimated nucleated cells by amplifying reference gene primers. TCRdb's copy holds only in-frame clones and misses some; the assay was immunoSEQ multiplex PCR. V, J and clone size were drawn from that table, and D and trimming were deduced from the DNA. The sample contains 200,000 to 250,000 clones, under 90% of which appear only once. The sample comprised peripheral blood. This clonotype was obtained from a man aged 30 to 39 with active or convalescent COVID-19. V gene TRBV7-9 combines with J gene TRBJ2-1; D remains ambiguous. CDR3 DNA: TGTGCCAGCAGCTTACTACCGGGTGAGCAGTTCTTC. Its protein product is CASSLLPGEQFF.